This TCR beta chain was sequenced in a study of T cell responses to AZD1222 COVID-19 vaccine. Study-wide findings and caveats: Donors in the cohort were predominantly white British and more often female, and clonal diversity was possibly underestimated.

V was pared by 2 bases and J by 1 base, with 11 bases between. The CDR3 consists of 15 residues. Germline V lookup: CDR1 SGHVS, CDR2 FNYEAQ. This clone was seen only once. Its specificity is not known. Assay: immunoSEQ multiplex PCR; the TCRdb copy retains only in-frame clones and omits some. The table has approximately 84,000 clones, around 91% seen once. Pooling covered second doses at about 4 or about 12 weeks. This clonotype originated in an adult who received the AZD1222 COVID-19 vaccine. The sample here was peripheral blood, taken 28 days after the second AZD1222 dose. This chain connects TRBV7-6 to TRBJ2-5; D is unresolved. This CDR3 reads CASSLYPDFQETQYF. CDR3 nucleotide sequence: TGTGCCAGCAGCTTATACCCCGACTTCCAAGAGACCCAGTACTTC. The full variable domain, in which reference TRBV7-6 and TRBJ2-5 provide the parts outside the CDR3, is GAGVSQSPRYKVTKRGQDVALRCDPISGHVSLYWYRQALGQGPEFLTYFNYEAQQDKSGLPNDRFSAERPEGSISTLTIQRTEQRDSAMYRCASSLYPDFQETQYFGPGTRLLVL.